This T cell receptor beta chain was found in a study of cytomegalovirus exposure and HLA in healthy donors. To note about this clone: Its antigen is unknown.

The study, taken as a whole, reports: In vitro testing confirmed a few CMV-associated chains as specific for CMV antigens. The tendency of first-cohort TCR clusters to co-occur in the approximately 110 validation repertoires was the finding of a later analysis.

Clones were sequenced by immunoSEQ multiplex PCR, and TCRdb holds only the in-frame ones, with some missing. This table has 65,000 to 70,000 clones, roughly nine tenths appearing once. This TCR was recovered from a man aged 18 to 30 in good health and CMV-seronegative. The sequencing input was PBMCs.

The CDR3 reads CASSGTSGLTGELFF. CDR3 nucleotide sequence: TGTGCCAGCAGTGGGACTAGCGGCCTCACCGGGGAGCTGTTTTTT. The chain recombines TRBV9 with TRBJ2-2; the match to TRBD2 covers 11 bases. This CDR3 is built from 15 residues. Germline CDR1 and CDR2: SGDLS and YYNGEE. The V and J ends lost 5 bases and 4 bases, in that order; junction bases with no gene match: 4.